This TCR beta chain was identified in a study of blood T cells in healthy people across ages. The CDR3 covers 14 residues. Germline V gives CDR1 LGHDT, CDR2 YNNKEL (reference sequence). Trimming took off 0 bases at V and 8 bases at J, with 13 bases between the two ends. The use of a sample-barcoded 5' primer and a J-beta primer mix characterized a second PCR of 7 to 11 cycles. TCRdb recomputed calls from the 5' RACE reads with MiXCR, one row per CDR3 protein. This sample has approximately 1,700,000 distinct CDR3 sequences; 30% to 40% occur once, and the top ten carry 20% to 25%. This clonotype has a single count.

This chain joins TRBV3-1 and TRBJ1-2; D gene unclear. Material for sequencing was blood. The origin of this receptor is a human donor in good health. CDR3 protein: CASSQDLTGLGYTF. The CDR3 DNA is TGTGCCAGCAGCCAAGACCTGACGGGATTAGGCTACACCTTC.